The clone carrying this T cell receptor beta chain turned up a few times. Trimming removed 4 bases at V and 7 bases at J, with 14 bases between. Germline V gene lookup returns CDR1 GTSNPN and CDR2 SVGIG (reference sequence). The CDR3 extends over 13 amino acids. This entry comes from a study of PD-L1 blockade in urothelial cancer. Clones were read by immunoSEQ multiplex PCR, and TCRdb kept only the in-frame ones, dropping some. There are about 88,000 clones in the sample; approximately 90% occur only once, and approximately 9% lies in the top ten. This sequence joins TRBV30 and TRBJ1-5; perhaps TRBD1 as D (6 bases). The TCR comes from a man aged 55 to 70 with urothelial cancer. Sequenced here: PBMCs, sampled around atezolizumab (anti-PD-L1) treatment. DNA of the CDR3: TGTGCCTGGACCACAGGGCCGGGGCAGCCCCAGCATTTT. Translated: CAWTTGPGQPQHF.